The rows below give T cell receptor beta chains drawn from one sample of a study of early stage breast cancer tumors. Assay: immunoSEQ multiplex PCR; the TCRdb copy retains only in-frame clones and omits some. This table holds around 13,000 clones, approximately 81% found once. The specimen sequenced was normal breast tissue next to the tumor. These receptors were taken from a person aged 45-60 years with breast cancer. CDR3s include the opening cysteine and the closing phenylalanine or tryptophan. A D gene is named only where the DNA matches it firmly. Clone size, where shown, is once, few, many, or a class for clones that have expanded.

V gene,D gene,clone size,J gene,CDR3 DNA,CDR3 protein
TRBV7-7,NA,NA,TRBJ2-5,TGTGCTAGCAGCTTAGGTGGACCCCAAGAGACCCAGTACTTC,CASSLGGPQETQYF
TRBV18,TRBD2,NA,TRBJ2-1,TGTGCCAGCTCCGCAGCCAGGACTAGCGGAGACAATGAGCAGTTCTTC,CASSAARTSGDNEQFF
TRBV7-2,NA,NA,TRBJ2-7,TGTGCCAGCAGTAGGGGACGTCACGAGCAGTACTTC,CASSRGRHEQYF
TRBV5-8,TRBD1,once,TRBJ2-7,TGTGCCAGCAGTTACCCGGCAGGGGGCTACGAGCAGTACTTC,CASSYPAGGYEQYF
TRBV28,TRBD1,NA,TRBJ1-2,TGTGCCACCTTCGGACAGGGTGAGCTTGGCTACACCTTC,CATFGQGELGYTF
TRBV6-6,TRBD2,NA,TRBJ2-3,TGTGCCAGCAGTTCTAGCGGGAAGACTAGCACAGATACGCAGTATTTT,CASSSSGKTSTDTQYF
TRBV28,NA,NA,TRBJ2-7,TGTGCCAGCAGCACAGATACGTGGGCGGGCTACGAGCAGTACTTC,CASSTDTWAGYEQYF
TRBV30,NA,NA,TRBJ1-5,TGTGCCTGGAGTGTAGGGTCGGGCCAGCCCCAGCATTTT,CAWSVGSGQPQHF
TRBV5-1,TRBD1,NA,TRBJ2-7,TGCGCCAGCAGCTCCGGGACAGTCGGACCCTACGAGCAGTACTTC,CASSSGTVGPYEQYF
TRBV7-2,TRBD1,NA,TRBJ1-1,TGTGCCAGCAGCTTAGTGGCAGGGGGGAATACTGAAGCTTTCTTT,CASSLVAGGNTEAFF
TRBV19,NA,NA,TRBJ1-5,TGTGCCAGTAGTATAACGGTTGGCAATCAGCCCCAGCATTTT,CASSITVGNQPQHF
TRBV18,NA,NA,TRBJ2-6,TGTGCCAGCTCACCCGGGGGTCACGGTGTCTCTGGGGCCAACGTCCTGACTTTC,CASSPGGHGVSGANVLTF
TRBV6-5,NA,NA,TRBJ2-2,TGTGCCAGCAGTTATTCTCCGGGGCTCGGGGAGCTGTTTTTT,CASSYSPGLGELFF
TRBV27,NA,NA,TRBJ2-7,TGTGCCAGCAGTTTGGGCAGGGTATCGTACGAGCAGTACTTC,CASSLGRVSYEQYF
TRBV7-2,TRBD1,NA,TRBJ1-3,TGTGCCAGCAGCTTTAGACAGGGGGCTGGGTCTGGAAACACCATATATTTT,CASSFRQGAGSGNTIYF
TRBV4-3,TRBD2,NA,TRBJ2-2,TGCGCCAGCAGCCAAGTTGTATCTAGCGGGGGGGCTCCCGGGGAGCTGTTTTTT,CASSQVVSSGGAPGELFF
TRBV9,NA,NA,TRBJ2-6,TGTGCCAGCAGCGCCTCAATAAAGGGGGCTGGGGCCAACGTCCTGACTTTC,CASSASIKGAGANVLTF